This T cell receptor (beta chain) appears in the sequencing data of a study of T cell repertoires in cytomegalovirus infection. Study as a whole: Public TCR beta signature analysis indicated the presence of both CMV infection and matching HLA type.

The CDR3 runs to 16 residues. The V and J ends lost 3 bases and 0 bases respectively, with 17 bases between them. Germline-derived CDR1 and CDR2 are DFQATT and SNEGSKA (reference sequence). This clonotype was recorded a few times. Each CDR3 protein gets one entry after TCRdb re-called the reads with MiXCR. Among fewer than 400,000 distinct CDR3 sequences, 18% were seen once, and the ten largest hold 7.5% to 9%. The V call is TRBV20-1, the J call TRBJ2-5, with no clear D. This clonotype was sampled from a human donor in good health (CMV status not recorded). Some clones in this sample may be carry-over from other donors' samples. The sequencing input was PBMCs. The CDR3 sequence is CSASGSEMIYQETQYF. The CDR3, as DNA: TGCAGTGCTAGCGGGTCAGAGATGATATACCAAGAGACCCAGTACTTC.